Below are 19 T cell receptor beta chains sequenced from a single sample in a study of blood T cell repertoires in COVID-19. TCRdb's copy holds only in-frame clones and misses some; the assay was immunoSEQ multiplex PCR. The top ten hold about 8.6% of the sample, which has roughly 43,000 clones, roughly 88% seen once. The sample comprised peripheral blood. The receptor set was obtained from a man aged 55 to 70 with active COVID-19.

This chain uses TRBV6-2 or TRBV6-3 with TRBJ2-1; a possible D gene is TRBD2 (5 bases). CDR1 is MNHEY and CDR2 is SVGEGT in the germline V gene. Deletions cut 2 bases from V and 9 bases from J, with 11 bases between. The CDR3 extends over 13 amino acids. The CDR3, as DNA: TGTGCCAGCAGTTACCTTGAGGGCGGTGAGCAGTTCTTC. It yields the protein CASSYLEGGEQFF.

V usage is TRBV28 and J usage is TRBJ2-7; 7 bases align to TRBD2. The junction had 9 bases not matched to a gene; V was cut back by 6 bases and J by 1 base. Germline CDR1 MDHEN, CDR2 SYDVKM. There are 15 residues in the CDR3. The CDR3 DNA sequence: TGTGCCAGCAGCGAAAGCGGGATCCAATCCTACGAGCAGTACTTC. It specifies CASSESGIQSYEQYF.

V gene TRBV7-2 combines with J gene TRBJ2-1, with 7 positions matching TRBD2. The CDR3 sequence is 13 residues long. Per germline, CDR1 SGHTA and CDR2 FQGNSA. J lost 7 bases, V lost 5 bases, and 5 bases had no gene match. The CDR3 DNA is TGTGCCAGCAGCCCTGGGACTAATAATGAGCAGTTCTTC. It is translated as CASSPGTNNEQFF.

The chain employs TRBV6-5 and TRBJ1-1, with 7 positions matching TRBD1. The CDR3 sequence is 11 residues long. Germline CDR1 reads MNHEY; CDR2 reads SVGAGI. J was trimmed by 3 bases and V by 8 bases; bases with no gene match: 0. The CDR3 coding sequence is TGTGCCAGCGGGACAGACACTGAAGCTTTCTTT. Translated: CASGTDTEAFF.

The CDR3 DNA reads TGTGCCAGCAGCCAAGATTCGGCGGGAGTCAACGAGCAGTACTTC. Protein product: CASSQDSAGVNEQYF. J is TRBJ2-7 and V is TRBV3-1 (or the pseudogene TRBV3-2); 7 bases agree with TRBD2. Trimming at V came to 0 bases and at J to 5 bases, leaving 7 bases not matched to a gene. The CDR3 loop spans 15 amino acids. In germline, CDR1 is LGHDT, CDR2 YNNKEL (reference sequence).

The CDR3 sequence is CASSQDRAGGPDTQYF. The CDR3 nucleotides read TGCGCCAGCAGCCAAGATAGGGCGGGAGGGCCAGATACGCAGTATTTT. The V gene is TRBV4-3, the J gene TRBJ2-3, with 9 bases that match TRBD2. Unmatched junction bases numbered 5, after V lost 0 bases and J lost 4 bases. The CDR3 spans 16 residues. CDR1 and CDR2 (germline): LGHNA, YSLEER.

CDR3 protein: CASSQEGTSGPRTEAFF. The CDR3 region has the DNA TGCGCCAGCAGCCAAGAAGGGACATCAGGGCCTAGGACTGAAGCTTTCTTT. The V gene is TRBV4-1, the J gene TRBJ1-1; maybe TRBD1 (6 bases). Trimming left V 0 bases short and J 5 bases short, with 19 bases between. Per germline, CDR1 MGHRA and CDR2 YSYEKL. The CDR3 runs 17 residues.

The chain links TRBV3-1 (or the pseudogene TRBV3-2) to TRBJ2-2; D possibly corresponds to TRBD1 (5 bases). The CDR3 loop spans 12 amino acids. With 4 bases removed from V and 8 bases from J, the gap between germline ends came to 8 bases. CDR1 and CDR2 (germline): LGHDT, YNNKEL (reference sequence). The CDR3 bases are TGTGCCAGCAGCCCCTACAGGGGGGAGCTGTTTTTT. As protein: CASSPYRGELFF.

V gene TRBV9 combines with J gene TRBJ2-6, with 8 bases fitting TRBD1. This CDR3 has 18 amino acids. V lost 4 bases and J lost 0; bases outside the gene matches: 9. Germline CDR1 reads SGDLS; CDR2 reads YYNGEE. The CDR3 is CASSLGQAILSGANVLTF. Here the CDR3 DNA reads TGTGCCAGCAGCCTGGGACAGGCGATACTCTCTGGGGCCAACGTCCTGACTTTC.

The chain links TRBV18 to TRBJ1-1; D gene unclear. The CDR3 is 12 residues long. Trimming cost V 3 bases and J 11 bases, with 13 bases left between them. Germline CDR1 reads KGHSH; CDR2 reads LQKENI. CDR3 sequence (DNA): TGTGCCAGCTCACCGCAGACCACGGAGGCTTTCTTT. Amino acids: CASSPQTTEAFF.

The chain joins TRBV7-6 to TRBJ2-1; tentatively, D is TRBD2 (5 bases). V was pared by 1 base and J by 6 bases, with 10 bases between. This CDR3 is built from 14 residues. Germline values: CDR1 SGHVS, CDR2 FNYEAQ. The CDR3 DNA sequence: TGTGCCAGCAGCTTAGTTGGAGGCGCCAATGAGCAGTTCTTC. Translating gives CASSLVGGANEQFF.

In nucleotides, the CDR3 is TGTGCCTGGAGTATCCAGGGAAACACCATATATTTT. Translation gives CAWSIQGNTIYF. This chain uses TRBV30 with TRBJ1-3, with D hard to call. The CDR3 extends over 12 amino acids. The germline V gene has CDR1 GTSNPN and CDR2 SVGIG (reference sequence). Trimming removed 2 bases from V and 4 bases from J, with 6 bases in between.

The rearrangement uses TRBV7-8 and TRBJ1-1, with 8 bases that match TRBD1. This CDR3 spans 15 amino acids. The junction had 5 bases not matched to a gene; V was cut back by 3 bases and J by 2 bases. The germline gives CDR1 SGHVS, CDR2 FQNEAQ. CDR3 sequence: CASSFIDRGNTEAFF. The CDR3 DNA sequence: TGTGCCAGCAGCTTCATAGACAGGGGCAACACTGAAGCTTTCTTT.

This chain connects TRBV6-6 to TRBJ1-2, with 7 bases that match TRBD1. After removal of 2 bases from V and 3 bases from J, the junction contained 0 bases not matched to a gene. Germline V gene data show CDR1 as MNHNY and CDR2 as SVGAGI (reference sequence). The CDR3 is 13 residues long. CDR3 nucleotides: TGTGCCAGCAGTTACGGGACAGACTATGGCTACACCTTC. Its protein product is CASSYGTDYGYTF.

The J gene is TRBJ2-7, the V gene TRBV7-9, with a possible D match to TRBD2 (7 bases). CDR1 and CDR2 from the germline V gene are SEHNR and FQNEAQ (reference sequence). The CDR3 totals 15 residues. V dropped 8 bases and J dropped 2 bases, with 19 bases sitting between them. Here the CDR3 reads CASCEGGSLAYEQYF. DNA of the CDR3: TGTGCCAGCTGTGAGGGGGGGTCTCTGGCCTACGAGCAGTACTTC.

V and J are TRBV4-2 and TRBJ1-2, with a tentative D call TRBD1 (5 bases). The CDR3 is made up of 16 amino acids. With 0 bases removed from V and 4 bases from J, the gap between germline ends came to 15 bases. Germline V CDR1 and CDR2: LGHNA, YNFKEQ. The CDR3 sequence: CASSQDGGRERYGYTF. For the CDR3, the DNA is TGTGCCAGCAGCCAAGACGGGGGACGGGAACGCTATGGCTACACCTTC.

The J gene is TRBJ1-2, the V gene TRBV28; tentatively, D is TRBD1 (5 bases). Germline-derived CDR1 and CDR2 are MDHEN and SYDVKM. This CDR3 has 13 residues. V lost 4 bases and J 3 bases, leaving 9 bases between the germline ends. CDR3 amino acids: CASSSGTYYGYTF. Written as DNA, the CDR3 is TGTGCCAGCAGTTCCGGGACTTACTATGGCTACACCTTC.

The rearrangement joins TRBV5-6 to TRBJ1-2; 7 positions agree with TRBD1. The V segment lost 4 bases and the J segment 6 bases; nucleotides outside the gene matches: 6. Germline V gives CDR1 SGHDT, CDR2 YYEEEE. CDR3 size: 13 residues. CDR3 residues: CASSPRTGNGYTF. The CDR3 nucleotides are TGTGCCAGCAGCCCTCGGACAGGTAATGGCTACACCTTC.

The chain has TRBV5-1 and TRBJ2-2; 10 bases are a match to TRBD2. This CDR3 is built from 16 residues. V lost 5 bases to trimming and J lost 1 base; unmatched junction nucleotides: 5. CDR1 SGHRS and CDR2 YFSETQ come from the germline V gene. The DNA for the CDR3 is TGCGCCAGCAGTTCTGGACTAGCGGAGAACACCGGGGAGCTGTTTTTT. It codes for CASSSGLAENTGELFF.